The present entry profiles one T cell receptor (beta chain) with its context. The antigen remains undetermined. Repertoires were generated with immunoSEQ multiplex PCR, while TCRdb's copy carries only in-frame clones and drops some. The table lists 50,000 or so clones, roughly 88% of them singletons. The sample is drawn from a study of OX40 agonist ivuxolimab in advanced cancers. Findings and limits, study-wide: There were also nonresponders showing low normalized T-cell clonal expansion.

Trimming stripped 5 bases from V and 0 bases from J, with 17 bases between. Germline V gene data show CDR1 as LNHDA and CDR2 as SQIVND (reference sequence). The CDR3 has 18 residues. The sequencing used CD4+ or CD8+ T cells sorted from blood, collected in a trial of the OX40 agonist ivuxolimab. This chain connects TRBV19 to TRBJ2-6; no reliable D call. This clonotype was obtained from an adult with an advanced solid tumor such as melanoma, head and neck, liver or kidney cancer. The DNA for the CDR3 is TGTGCCAGTAGTTCGGCCGGGCTGCGCGCCTCTGGGGCCAACGTCCTGACTTTC. Encoded protein: CASSSAGLRASGANVLTF. The whole variable domain, remainder taken from reference TRBV19 and TRBJ2-6, is DGGITQSPKYLFRKEGQNVTLSCEQNLNHDAMYWYRQDPGQGLRLIYYSQIVNDFQKGDIAEGYSVSREKKESFPLTVTSAQKNPTAFYLCASSSAGLRASGANVLTFGAGSRLTVL.